The next 31 T cell receptor beta chains were all read from a single sample in a study of shared clonotypes between healthy human individuals. Data came from immunoSEQ multiplex PCR; TCRdb stores just in-frame clones and leaves some out. This sample carries about 1.5 million clones, approximately 97% of them seen once, and the ten largest clones take over 1%. The sequencing sample was made of naive CD4+ T cells sorted from blood. The subset was: CD45RA+ positively selected. The receptors originated from a man younger than 40 in good health.

The genes are TRBV11-2 and TRBJ2-1; perhaps TRBD1 as D (6 bases). Germline CDR1 reads SGHAT; CDR2 reads FQNNGV. The germline V and J ends were trimmed by 1 base and 3 bases, with 13 bases remaining between them. The CDR3 length is 16 residues. In DNA, the CDR3 is TGTGCCAGCAGCTTAGCGTACAGGGCCGACTACAATGAGCAGTTCTTC. As protein: CASSLAYRADYNEQFF.

V usage is TRBV7-8 and J usage is TRBJ2-1, with TRBD2 matching 9 bases. V shed 4 bases, J shed 4 bases, and the junction held 11 bases outside the gene matches. The CDR3 runs 17 residues. The germline V gene encodes CDR1 SGHVS and CDR2 FQNEAQ. The CDR3 sequence: CASSSHIAGALYNEQFF. CDR3 nucleotides: TGTGCCAGCAGCTCACACATAGCGGGAGCCTTATACAATGAGCAGTTCTTC. The full variable domain, with the rest looked up from reference TRBV7-8 and TRBJ2-1, is GAGVSQSPRYKVAKRGQDVALRCDPISGHVSLFWYQQALGQGPEFLTYFQNEAQLDKSGLPSDRFFAERPEGSVSTLKIQRTQQEDSAVYLCASSSHIAGALYNEQFFGPGTRLTVL.

This chain joins TRBV4-2 and TRBJ2-1, with 11 bases fitting TRBD2. CDR1 and CDR2 (germline): LGHNA, YNFKEQ. V lost 0 bases to trimming and J lost 6 bases; unmatched junction nucleotides: 4. This CDR3 contains 16 residues. CDR3 protein: CASSQDLAGGGNEQFF. The CDR3, as DNA: TGTGCCAGCAGCCAAGATTTAGCGGGAGGGGGCAATGAGCAGTTCTTC.

The count of this clone is one. The chain combines TRBV28 with TRBJ2-2, with 11 bases matching TRBD2. V trimming: 5 bases; J trimming: 6 bases; junction bases outside the gene matches: 14. CDR1 is MDHEN, CDR2 SYDVKM, per germline. This CDR3 comprises 18 residues. The DNA for the CDR3 is TGTGCCAGCAGTCCTCTCCACCTAGCGGGAGGCGTGGCCGGGGAGCTGTTTTTT. Its translation: CASSPLHLAGGVAGELFF.

V gene TRBV10-3 combines with J gene TRBJ1-4; D remains unclear. This CDR3 has 15 amino acids. Germline V gives CDR1 ENHRY, CDR2 SYGVKD. The V end was cut by 3 bases, the J end by 0 bases, with 8 bases between. DNA for the CDR3: TGTGCCATCAGTGACAAGATAGCAACTAATGAAAAACTGTTTTTT. Amino acid sequence: CAISDKIATNEKLFF.

The V gene is TRBV18, the J gene TRBJ2-6; 10 positions match TRBD1. The CDR3 is 18 amino acids. V shed 4 bases, J shed 4 bases, and the junction held 10 bases outside the gene matches. Germline assignment: CDR1 KGHSH and CDR2 LQKENI. The DNA for the CDR3 is TGTGCCAGCTCACTTTTGGGACAGGGGAAGTTGGGGGCCAACGTCCTGACTTTC. Its protein product is CASSLLGQGKLGANVLTF.

J is TRBJ1-2 and V is TRBV5-4, with TRBD1 matching 7 bases. Looked up from germline, CDR1 is SGHNT and CDR2 is YYREEE (reference sequence). The J segment lost 5 bases and the V segment lost 4 bases, leaving 5 bases of the junction unmatched. The length of the CDR3 is 13 residues. The CDR3 DNA is TGTGCCAGCAGCCAGGGGGAACGATATGGCTACACCTTC. Amino acid sequence: CASSQGERYGYTF.

DNA of the CDR3: TGTGCCAGTAGTATGAAGGCTAGCGGGGGGGCAAGGGACATTCAGTACTTC. This translates into CASSMKASGGARDIQYF. The chain links TRBV19 to TRBJ2-4; 12 bases line up with TRBD2. The CDR3 extends over 17 amino acids. The V and J ends lost 3 bases and 8 bases, in that order; junction bases with no gene match: 11. CDR1 and CDR2 (germline): LNHDA, SQIVND (reference sequence).

The chain links TRBV7-2 to TRBJ2-2; 10 bases fit TRBD2. V dropped 5 bases and J dropped 6; count of bases not matched to a gene: 6. The CDR3 length is 15 residues. Germline values: CDR1 SGHTA, CDR2 FQGNSA. The CDR3 is CASSRRTSGSGELFF. The CDR3 DNA sequence: TGTGCCAGCAGCCGAAGGACTAGCGGATCCGGGGAGCTGTTTTTT.

This clone has only one observation. The chain couples TRBV13 to TRBJ2-1; 14 positions match TRBD2. The CDR3 loop spans 18 amino acids. V lost 5 bases to trimming and J lost 1 base; unmatched junction nucleotides: 7. Per the germline V gene, CDR1 is PRHDT and CDR2 is FYEKMQ (reference sequence). CDR3 coding DNA: TGTGCCAGCAGCACCCCGGGACTAGCGGGAGTGTCCTACAATGAGCAGTTCTTC. Translating gives CASSTPGLAGVSYNEQFF.

The rearrangement uses TRBV28 and TRBJ2-3, with 9 bases that match TRBD1. Trimming cost V 10 bases and J 2 bases; bases outside gene matches: 13. Germline-derived CDR1 and CDR2 are MDHEN and SYDVKM. The CDR3 is made up of 16 amino acids. The DNA of the CDR3 is TGTGCCACCCCCCCCCGGGGACAGGGATCCACAGATACGCAGTATTTT. Its protein product is CATPPRGQGSTDTQYF.

V gene TRBV5-4 combines with J gene TRBJ2-5, with D perhaps given as TRBD1 or TRBD2 (5 bases each). Between the trimmed V and J ends, which lost 2 bases and 5 bases, there was a span of 10 bases. The germline CDR1 and CDR2 sequences are SGHNT and YYREEE (reference sequence). The CDR3 consists of 13 residues. The CDR3 DNA sequence: TGTGCCAGCAGCTTCACAGGAGGTGAGACCCAGTACTTC. It is translated as CASSFTGGETQYF.

This rearrangement joins TRBV11-2 to TRBJ2-5, with 11 bases lining up with TRBD2. The V gene end was trimmed by 5 bases and the J gene end by 5 bases; junction bases not matched to a gene: 7. The germline V gene has CDR1 SGHAT and CDR2 FQNNGV. CDR3 length: 15 amino acids. CDR3 bases: TGTGCCAGCAGCCAGTCACTAGCGGGAGTGGAGACCCAGTACTTC. Translated, it gives CASSQSLAGVETQYF.

The gene calls are TRBV6-5 and TRBJ1-5; TRBD1 aligns across 10 bases. Germline V gene lookup returns CDR1 MNHEY and CDR2 SVGAGI. The length of the CDR3 is 15 residues. V lost 5 bases and J lost 4; bases outside the gene matches: 5. The chain's CDR3 is CASSPTGGLNQPQHF. The CDR3 coding sequence is TGTGCCAGCAGTCCGACAGGGGGCCTTAATCAGCCCCAGCATTTT.

The chain is built from TRBV6-1 and TRBJ2-2; TRBD2 might be the D (5 bases). The CDR3 covers 13 residues. Per the germline V gene, CDR1 is MNHNS and CDR2 is SASEGT. Trimming took 3 bases from V and 5 from J, leaving 7 bases between them. CDR3 amino acids: CASSERVTGELFF. For the CDR3, the DNA is TGTGCCAGCAGTGAGCGGGTAACCGGGGAGCTGTTTTTT.

The chain carries TRBV18 and TRBJ2-1; D is unresolved. Trimming stripped 2 bases from V and 0 bases from J, with 8 bases between. The CDR3 is 15 amino acids. Germline V gene lookup returns CDR1 KGHSH and CDR2 LQKENI. The CDR3 bases are TGTGCCAGCTCACCATCCAAGACCTCCTACAATGAGCAGTTCTTC. Its translation: CASSPSKTSYNEQFF.

The chain recombines TRBV7-2 with TRBJ2-5, with unresolved D. The CDR3 consists of 13 residues. Trimming cost V 5 bases and J 5 bases, with 12 bases left between them. Germline V lookup: CDR1 SGHTA, CDR2 FQGNSA. CDR3 sequence (DNA): TGTGCCAGCAGCCGGCCCCTCTCGGAGACCCAGTACTTC. This sequence encodes CASSRPLSETQYF.

The rearrangement links TRBV5-8 to TRBJ1-2; no definite D call. The germline gives CDR1 SGHTS, CDR2 YDEGEE. The CDR3 has 14 residues. V dropped 0 bases and J dropped 0 bases, with 6 bases sitting between them. The CDR3 DNA follows: TGTGCCAGCAGCTTGGGCAGACCTAACTATGGCTACACCTTC. It translates to CASSLGRPNYGYTF.

This chain links TRBV5-6 with TRBJ1-1; tentative D call: TRBD1 (5 bases). Germline V gene lookup returns CDR1 SGHDT and CDR2 YYEEEE. The CDR3 sequence is 15 residues long. Between the trimmed V and J ends, which lost 4 bases and 3 bases, there was a span of 16 bases. In nucleotides, the CDR3 is TGTGCCAGCAGCCGGGTGCGGGACGGCGACACTGAAGCTTTCTTT. Translated: CASSRVRDGDTEAFF. The complete variable domain, with remaining parts taken from reference TRBV5-6 and TRBJ1-1, reads DAGVTQSPTHLIKTRGQQVTLRCSPKSGHDTVSWYQQALGQGPQFIFQYYEEEERQRGNFPDRFSGHQFPNYSSELNVNALLLGDSALYLCASSRVRDGDTEAFFGQGTRLTVV.

Only one count was recorded for this clone. The genes are TRBV4-3 and TRBJ1-4; D remains unclear. Trimming took off 0 bases at V and 7 bases at J, with 12 bases between the two ends. The germline V gene encodes CDR1 LGHNA and CDR2 YSLEER. The CDR3 consists of 15 residues. The CDR3 DNA is TGCGCCAGCAGCCAAGACCCCGCAACCGGTGAAAAACTGTTTTTT. Encoded protein: CASSQDPATGEKLFF.

This clone was seen a single time. CDR3 loop: CASSVEDRPQETQYF. In nucleotides, the CDR3 is TGCGCCAGCAGTGTAGAGGACAGACCCCAAGAGACCCAGTACTTC. This chain connects TRBV10-2 to TRBJ2-5, with D maybe TRBD1 (6 bases). This CDR3 is built from 15 residues. V was clipped by 4 bases and J by 1 base, with 13 bases between them. Per germline, CDR1 WSHSY and CDR2 SAAADI.

This clone was picked up one time. The chain joins TRBV4-3 to TRBJ1-3, with 7 bases lining up with TRBD1. J was trimmed by 4 bases and V by 0 bases; bases with no gene match: 12. Per germline, CDR1 LGHNA and CDR2 YSLEER. The CDR3 loop spans 18 amino acids. The CDR3 region has the DNA TGCGCCAGCAGCCAAGAGGCCTCAGGAGGGGGCTCGGGAAACACCATATATTTT. Residues: CASSQEASGGGSGNTIYF.

J is TRBJ1-2 and V is TRBV19, with D hard to call. The CDR3 consists of 14 residues. Trimming left V 6 bases short and J 2 bases short, with 13 bases between. The germline CDR1 and CDR2 sequences are LNHDA and SQIVND (reference sequence). The CDR3: CASSAGTLNYGYTF. The CDR3 DNA is TGTGCCAGTAGCGCGGGCACCTTAAACTATGGCTACACCTTC.

The chain couples TRBV7-9 to TRBJ2-1; D possibly matches TRBD1 or TRBD2 (8 bases each). Looked up from germline, CDR1 is SEHNR and CDR2 is FQNEAQ (reference sequence). V lost 7 bases, J lost 8 bases, and 30 bases lay in between. There are 18 residues in the CDR3. The CDR3 is CASIPGQVTSVRPHEQFF. The CDR3, as DNA: TGTGCCAGCATCCCGGGACAGGTGACTAGCGTTCGTCCCCATGAGCAGTTCTTC.

The V gene is TRBV6-4, the J gene TRBJ2-7; D is unclear. The germline CDR1 and CDR2 sequences are MRHNA and SNTAGT. Trimming removed 4 bases from V and 3 bases from J, with 10 bases in between. CDR3 size: 13 residues. CDR3 region: CASSVELNYEQYF. The CDR3 nucleotides are TGTGCCAGCAGTGTCGAATTGAACTACGAGCAGTACTTC.

This clone was picked up one time. The chain uses TRBV28 and TRBJ1-2, with D possibly matching TRBD1 (6 bases). The V gene lost 6 bases and the J gene lost 4 bases, with 18 bases spanning the gap. The CDR3 is 15 residues long. CDR1 and CDR2 from the germline V gene are MDHEN and SYDVKM. The CDR3 region has the DNA TGTGCCAGCAGCACCGGGACAAGGAGACGCTATGGCTACACCTTC. It specifies CASSTGTRRRYGYTF.

V and J are TRBV2 and TRBJ1-4, with D possibly being TRBD1 (5 bases). V lost 6 bases, J lost 0 bases, and 11 bases lay in between. This CDR3 region has 15 residues. Looked up from germline, CDR1 is SNHLY and CDR2 is FYNNEI. In nucleotides, the CDR3 is TGTGCCAGCAGGAGGGACGGATCAACTAATGAAAAACTGTTTTTT. It encodes CASRRDGSTNEKLFF.

The chain couples TRBV4-1 to TRBJ2-1, with 7 bases identical to TRBD2. The CDR3 is 17 residues long. Germline CDR1 MGHRA, CDR2 YSYEKL. J lost 0 bases, V lost 4 bases, and 9 bases had no gene match. For the CDR3, the DNA is TGCGCCAGCAGCCCGAATCCCACTAGCGCCTCCTACAATGAGCAGTTCTTC. Its protein is CASSPNPTSASYNEQFF.

This clone was seen just once. V gene TRBV7-9 combines with J gene TRBJ2-5, with a possible D match to TRBD2 (6 bases). This CDR3 is 16 amino acids long. V was trimmed by 7 bases and J by 5 bases, leaving 23 bases between them. CDR1 and CDR2 (germline): SEHNR, FQNEAQ (reference sequence). The CDR3 reads CASTALGSHGGETQYF. CDR3 nucleotide sequence: TGTGCCAGCACCGCTTTGGGTTCCCACGGAGGGGAGACCCAGTACTTC.

Remarks on this clone: Additional DNA sequences in this sample encode the identical CDR3. The chain carries TRBV5-1 and TRBJ2-7, with 9 bases lining up with TRBD2. V shed 4 bases and J 2 bases; nucleotides not matched to a gene: 1. Germline V lookup: CDR1 SGHRS, CDR2 YFSETQ. The CDR3 contains 13 residues. Written as DNA, the CDR3 is TGCGCCAGCAGCGCGGGAGGGACCTACGAGCAGTACTTC. This gives the protein CASSAGGTYEQYF.

The J gene is TRBJ2-4, the V gene TRBV28; TRBD2 aligns across 7 bases. The CDR3 contains 14 residues. J lost 0 bases, V lost 8 bases, and 4 bases had no gene match. CDR1 and CDR2 (germline): MDHEN, SYDVKM. In DNA form, the CDR3 reads TGTGCCAGCGGGCTAGCGGTAGCCAAAAACATTCAGTACTTC. Its protein is CASGLAVAKNIQYF.